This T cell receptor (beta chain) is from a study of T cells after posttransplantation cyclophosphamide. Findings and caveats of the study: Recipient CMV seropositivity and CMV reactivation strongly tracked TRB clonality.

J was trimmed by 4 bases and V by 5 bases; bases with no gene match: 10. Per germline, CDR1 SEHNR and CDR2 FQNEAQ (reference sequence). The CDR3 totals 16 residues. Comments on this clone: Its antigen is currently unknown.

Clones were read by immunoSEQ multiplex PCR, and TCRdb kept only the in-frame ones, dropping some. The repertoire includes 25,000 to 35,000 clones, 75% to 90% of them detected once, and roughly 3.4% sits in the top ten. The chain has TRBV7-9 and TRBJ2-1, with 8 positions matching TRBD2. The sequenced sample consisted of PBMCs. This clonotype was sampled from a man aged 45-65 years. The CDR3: CASSPRDSGDYNEQFF. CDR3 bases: TGTGCCAGCAGCCCCCGGGATAGCGGGGATTACAATGAGCAGTTCTTC.